What follows are 17 T cell receptor beta chains derived from one specimen sequenced in a study of OX40 agonist ivuxolimab in advanced cancers. Libraries were prepared by immunoSEQ multiplex PCR; TCRdb keeps only in-frame clonotypes and omits some of them. Among around 94,000 clones listed, approximately 85% were seen once. Sequencing was performed on CD4+ or CD8+ T cells sorted from blood, taken in a trial of the OX40 agonist ivuxolimab. The source is an adult with an advanced solid tumor such as melanoma, head and neck, liver or kidney cancer.

This chain joins TRBV7-8 and TRBJ1-3; D gene ambiguous. This CDR3 comprises 16 residues. CDR1 is SGHVS and CDR2 is FQNEAQ in the germline V gene. The V end lost 5 bases, the J end lost 2 bases, and 16 bases lay between the germline ends. CDR3 region: CASSLSGWAAGNTIYF. The CDR3 region has the DNA TGTGCCAGCAGCCTTTCCGGATGGGCTGCTGGAAACACCATATATTTT.

The rearrangement joins TRBV28 to TRBJ2-1; possibly TRBD1 or TRBD2 for D (5 bases each). Germline CDR1 is MDHEN and CDR2 is SYDVKM. V was pared by 10 bases and J by 9 bases, with 34 bases between. The CDR3 has 18 amino acids. CDR3 residues: CAIASPRFRGPRGLEQFF. The CDR3 nucleotides read TGTGCCATAGCTTCACCAAGGTTCCGCGGGCCGAGGGGCCTTGAGCAGTTCTTC.

The rearrangement uses TRBV27 and TRBJ1-2; 9 bases map to TRBD1. The CDR3 loop spans 15 amino acids. Trimming cost V 0 bases and J 4 bases; bases outside gene matches: 3. Germline CDR1 MNHEY, CDR2 SMNVEV (reference sequence). CDR3 sequence: CASSLSGTGLYGYTF. The DNA for the CDR3 is TGTGCCAGCAGTTTATCGGGGACAGGGCTCTATGGCTACACCTTC.

The chain uses TRBV7-3 and TRBJ2-2; tentatively, D is TRBD2 (6 bases). The length of the CDR3 is 16 residues. CDR1 SGHTA and CDR2 FQGTGA come from the germline V gene. The germline V and J ends were trimmed by 0 bases and 2 bases, with 10 bases remaining between them. The CDR3 region has the DNA TGTGCCAGCAGCTTAACTAGCGGAGTAAACACCGGGGAGCTGTTTTTT. Its protein is CASSLTSGVNTGELFF.

V usage is TRBV11-2 and J usage is TRBJ2-3; possibly TRBD1 or TRBD2 for D (5 bases each). The CDR3 is made up of 15 amino acids. Per germline, CDR1 SGHAT and CDR2 FQNNGV. V was trimmed by 0 bases and J by 5 bases, leaving 12 bases between them. The CDR3 spells CASSLELRDQDTQYF. The CDR3 coding sequence is TGTGCCAGCAGCTTAGAACTCCGGGACCAAGATACGCAGTATTTT.

The chain employs TRBV6-5 and TRBJ2-7; D is possibly TRBD1 (5 bases). The ends were cut back, 6 bases at V and 6 bases at J, with 12 bases in the middle. Per the germline V gene, CDR1 is MNHEY and CDR2 is SVGAGI. The length of the CDR3 is 12 residues. This chain's CDR3 is CASSHQGVEQYF. In nucleotides, the CDR3 is TGTGCCAGCAGCCACCAAGGGGTCGAGCAGTACTTC.

The chain joins TRBV4-1 to TRBJ2-7, with 10 bases fitting TRBD1. Germline CDR1 reads MGHRA; CDR2 reads YSYEKL. This CDR3 is 13 amino acids long. The ends lost 4 bases at V and 7 bases at J; junction bases unmatched: 4. The CDR3 nucleotides are TGCGCCAGCAGCCCCCGGACAGGGGGAGAGCAGTACTTC. Amino acid sequence: CASSPRTGGEQYF.

The genes are TRBV27 and TRBJ2-3; D not certain. The CDR3 sequence is 16 residues long. The germline CDR1 and CDR2 sequences are MNHEY and SMNVEV (reference sequence). Trimming took off 2 bases at V and 0 bases at J, with 12 bases between the two ends. The CDR3 bases are TGTGCCAGCAGTTTAATGCGTCCTCAGAGCACAGATACGCAGTATTTT. Translated: CASSLMRPQSTDTQYF.

The chain joins TRBV4-3 to TRBJ2-3, with TRBD2 identical over 10 bases. V lost 1 base to trimming and J lost 7 bases; unmatched junction nucleotides: 17. CDR3 length equals 19 residues. Germline V lookup: CDR1 LGHNA, CDR2 YSLEER. CDR3 protein: CASSQVPRRGAGGRNTQYF. Here the CDR3 DNA reads TGCGCCAGCAGCCAAGTCCCAAGACGGGGAGCGGGAGGGCGTAATACGCAGTATTTT.

The J gene is TRBJ1-2, the V gene TRBV9; D is perhaps TRBD1 (5 bases). V lost 5 bases to trimming and J lost 3 bases, with 8 bases between them. The germline V gene has CDR1 SGDLS and CDR2 YYNGEE. The CDR3 runs to 12 residues. The CDR3 spells CASRGEDYGYTF. The CDR3 DNA reads as TGTGCCAGCAGAGGGGAGGACTATGGCTACACCTTC.

This clone was recorded once. The rearrangement links TRBV30 to TRBJ2-5, with D possibly being TRBD1 or TRBD2 (5 bases each). CDR1 is GTSNPN, CDR2 SVGIG, per germline (reference sequence). Trimming removed 4 bases at V and 5 bases at J, with 20 bases between. The CDR3 has 15 residues. As DNA, the CDR3 is TGTGCCTGGACCCCCTCCCACAGGTGGGGGGAGACCCAGTACTTC. This sequence encodes CAWTPSHRWGETQYF.

The rearrangement uses TRBV6-1 and TRBJ1-6; 9 nucleotides match TRBD1. The CDR3 consists of 15 residues. Trimming took 4 bases from V and 9 from J; bases not matched to a gene: 7. CDR1 is MNHNS, CDR2 SASEGT, per germline. This CDR3 reads CASSALGQGRSPLHF. In DNA, the CDR3 is TGTGCCAGCAGTGCTCTGGGACAGGGCCGTTCACCCCTCCACTTT.

The chain combines TRBV9 with TRBJ2-3; tentatively, D is TRBD2 (6 bases). The V gene's germline CDR1 is SGDLS and CDR2 YYNGEE. The CDR3 covers 17 residues. The V end was cut by 4 bases, the J end by 3 bases, with 21 bases between. This CDR3 reads CASSTLLGRLGTDTQYF. In DNA form, the CDR3 reads TGTGCCAGCAGCACCTTATTAGGGAGGTTAGGAACAGATACGCAGTATTTT.

V gene TRBV28 combines with J gene TRBJ2-5; D not certain. V was pared by 7 bases and J by 4 bases, with 13 bases between. The CDR3 is 13 amino acids. In germline, CDR1 is MDHEN, CDR2 SYDVKM. Written as DNA, the CDR3 is TGTGCCAGCACCCAAGGTACTGTAGAGACCCAGTACTTC. It is translated as CASTQGTVETQYF.

V and J are TRBV6-5 and TRBJ2-2; 7 bases are a match to TRBD2. In germline, CDR1 is MNHEY, CDR2 SVGAGI. This CDR3 spans 14 amino acids. V shed 2 bases, J shed 6 bases, and the junction held 3 bases outside the gene matches. In DNA, the CDR3 is TGTGCCAGCAGTTACGTTGGGGGGGCCGGGGAGCTGTTTTTT. Amino acids: CASSYVGGAGELFF.

This clone was observed a few times. The V and J genes are TRBV11-3 and TRBJ2-3; TRBD1 is a possible D gene (5 bases). There are 12 residues in the CDR3. Germline V gives CDR1 SGHNT, CDR2 YENEEA. The V gene lost 1 base and the J gene lost 8 bases, with 7 bases spanning the gap. As DNA, the CDR3 is TGTGCCAGCAGCTTAGGAAGGGGTACGCAGTATTTT. This translates into CASSLGRGTQYF. The full variable domain, rest sourced from reference TRBV11-3 and TRBJ2-3, is EAGVVQSPRYKIIEKKQPVAFWCNPISGHNTLYWYLQNLGQGPELLIRYENEEAVDDSQLPKDRFSAERLKGVDSTLKIQPAELGDSAVYLCASSLGRGTQYFGPGTRLTVL.

CDR3 in amino acids: CASSQVRASGTVNEQFF. Here the CDR3 DNA reads TGCGCCAGCAGCCAAGTTCGGGCTAGCGGGACTGTTAATGAGCAGTTCTTC. The chain employs TRBV4-3 and TRBJ2-1; 9 bases match TRBD2. Germline values: CDR1 LGHNA, CDR2 YSLEER. Trimming took 1 base from V and 7 from J; bases not matched to a gene: 11. The CDR3 runs 17 residues.